The 30 T cell receptor beta chains given below trace back to one sample, sequenced in a study of T cell responses to AZD1222 COVID-19 vaccine (dated by TCRdb to about 2021). Library method: the immunoSEQ multiplex PCR assay. TCRdb took over this immuneACCESS table, retaining in-frame rearrangements with V and J assigned. Such tables are incomplete; in checked studies, under half of the missing clones stem from an unresolved V gene, and the remainder is unexplained. Counted in this sample were some 180,000 clones; approximately 95% of them appeared once. The ten top clones hold roughly 1% of the sample. The time point tag for this specimen amounts to: about 28 days (+/-7) after the second vaccine dose. The sample's treatment or condition, from its label and the paper: meningococcal conjugate vaccine given as trial control. The material was peripheral blood, obtained 28 days after the second dose of the MenACWY control vaccine. The receptors come from an adult who received the MenACWY meningococcal vaccine as a control.

DNA for the CDR3: TGTGCCTGCCCACCAACAGGTGGGATCTCCTATGGCTACACCTTC. This translates into CACPPTGGISYGYTF. The chain joins TRBV30 to TRBJ1-2; TRBD1 is a possible D gene (5 bases). Germline V lookup: CDR1 GTSNPN, CDR2 SVGIG (reference sequence). The CDR3 runs to 15 residues. V was cut by 6 bases and J by 4 bases, with 21 bases left in between. The variable domain in full, completed from reference TRBV30 and TRBJ1-2, reads SQTIHQWPATLVQPVGSPLSLECTVEGTSNPNLYWYRQAAGRGLQLLFYSVGIGQISSEVPQNLSASRPQDRQFILSSKKLLLSDSGFYLCACPPTGGISYGYTFGSGTRLTVV.

The chain carries TRBV3-1 (or the pseudogene TRBV3-2) and TRBJ1-5, with D perhaps matching TRBD1 (5 bases). V gave up 0 bases and J gave up 6 bases, with 12 bases separating them. CDR3 length: 15 residues. CDR1 LGHDT and CDR2 YNNKEL come from the germline V gene (reference sequence). CDR3 sequence: CASSQDPQGGQPQHF. The CDR3 DNA reads as TGTGCCAGCAGCCAAGATCCCCAGGGTGGTCAGCCCCAGCATTTT.

The chain links TRBV25-1 to TRBJ2-1; D might be TRBD2 (6 bases). Germline CDR1 is MGHDK and CDR2 is SYGVNS. The CDR3 totals 14 residues. Trimming shortened V by 3 bases and J by 7 bases, and 13 bases separated the two germline ends. The CDR3 DNA is TGTGCCAGCAGTGAGGAAAACCGGGGGAATGAGCAGTTCTTC. Translating it yields CASSEENRGNEQFF. The full variable domain, in which reference TRBV25-1 and TRBJ2-1 provide the parts outside the CDR3, is EADIYQTPRYLVIGTGKKITLECSQTMGHDKMYWYQQDPGMELHLIHYSYGVNSTEKGDLSSESTVSRIRTEHFPLTLESARPSHTSQYLCASSEENRGNEQFFGPGTRLTVL.

The rearrangement uses TRBV7-9 and TRBJ2-1; 12 positions match TRBD1. This CDR3 comprises 16 residues. Unmatched junction bases numbered 9, after V lost 5 bases and J lost 7 bases. Per germline, CDR1 SEHNR and CDR2 FQNEAQ (reference sequence). For the CDR3, the DNA is TGTGCCAGCAGCCGCCTGGGGACAGGGGGCAAAAATGAGCAGTTCTTC. It yields the protein CASSRLGTGGKNEQFF.

CDR3 sequence: CASGFYSSGANVLTF. The CDR3 region has the DNA TGTGCTAGTGGTTTCTATAGCTCTGGGGCCAACGTCCTGACTTTC. The chain employs TRBV12-5 and TRBJ2-6; D is unresolved. Between the trimmed V and J ends, which lost 3 bases and 0 bases, there was a span of 6 bases. The germline V gene encodes CDR1 LGHNT and CDR2 FRNRAP. The CDR3 is made up of 15 amino acids.

The rearrangement uses TRBV6-5 and TRBJ2-5; TRBD1 matches 8 bases. The CDR3 runs 15 residues. Germline loops: CDR1 MNHEY, CDR2 SVGAGI. V lost 6 bases to trimming and J lost 4 bases; unmatched junction nucleotides: 10. CDR3 sequence reads: CASRRGQALGETQYF. CDR3 DNA: TGTGCCAGCAGGAGGGGACAGGCCTTGGGAGAGACCCAGTACTTC.

The chain couples TRBV30 to TRBJ2-5; no clear D gene. Germline V gene lookup returns CDR1 GTSNPN and CDR2 SVGIG (reference sequence). V shed 0 bases and J shed 0 bases, with 8 bases lying between them. This CDR3 has 14 residues. The CDR3 bases are TGTGCCTGGAGTGTAACACGGGACCAAGAGACCCAGTACTTC. Translated: CAWSVTRDQETQYF.

The chain employs TRBV10-3 and TRBJ2-5; 8 bases fit TRBD2. The CDR3 runs to 13 residues. Germline lookup yields CDR1 ENHRY and CDR2 SYGVKD. After removal of 6 bases from V and 1 base from J, the junction contained 1 base not matched to a gene. The CDR3 DNA is TGTGCCATCAGCGGGGGGGGCCAAGAGACCCAGTACTTC. This encodes CAISGGGQETQYF.

J is TRBJ1-6 and V is TRBV5-4, with D possibly TRBD1 on 6 matching bases. Trimming shortened V by 2 bases and J by 7 bases, and 10 bases separated the two germline ends. This CDR3 contains 14 residues. CDR1 and CDR2 (germline): SGHNT, YYREEE (reference sequence). The CDR3 region is CASSLQGTNSPLHF. The CDR3 DNA reads TGTGCCAGCAGCTTACAGGGTACCAATTCACCCCTCCACTTT.

This clone showed up just once. The chain uses TRBV7-9 and TRBJ2-2; D possibly corresponds to TRBD2 (5 bases). The germline V gene encodes CDR1 SEHNR and CDR2 FQNEAQ (reference sequence). The CDR3 totals 12 residues. The germline V and J ends were trimmed by 11 bases and 8 bases, with 15 bases remaining between them. The CDR3 DNA reads TGTGCCCGAGGGTCAGGTCCTGGGGAGCTGTTTTTT. Amino acid sequence: CARGSGPGELFF.

This chain connects TRBV6-6 to TRBJ1-5; no reliable D call. The CDR3 consists of 16 residues. V lost 2 bases and J lost 0, with 11 bases in between. Looked up from germline, CDR1 is MNHNY and CDR2 is SVGAGI (reference sequence). The CDR3, as DNA: TGTGCCAGCAGTTACGCGGAAGGTTATAGCAATCAGCCCCAGCATTTT. Translating it yields CASSYAEGYSNQPQHF.

This chain joins TRBV6-5 and TRBJ1-6; 9 bases align to TRBD1. In germline, CDR1 is MNHEY, CDR2 SVGAGI. V was pared by 6 bases and J by 6 bases, with 3 bases of the junction left unmatched. This CDR3 region has 14 residues. CDR3: CASRLQGANSPLHF. As DNA, the CDR3 is TGTGCCAGCAGATTACAGGGGGCTAATTCACCCCTCCACTTT.

The chain recombines TRBV2 with TRBJ1-5; possible D gene TRBD1, 5 bases. Germline V gene lookup returns CDR1 SNHLY and CDR2 FYNNEI. The CDR3 sequence is 17 residues long. Trimming left V 8 bases short and J 2 bases short, with 22 bases between. CDR3 residues: CASSYWGRRGGNQPQHF. CDR3 nucleotides: TGTGCCAGCTCCTATTGGGGGAGACGGGGAGGCAATCAGCCCCAGCATTTT.

The chain links TRBV2 to TRBJ1-1; D is unresolved. The CDR3 runs 12 residues. V was trimmed by 3 bases and J by 1 base, leaving 3 bases between them. Germline V gene sequence: CDR1 SNHLY, CDR2 FYNNEI. This CDR3 is CASSDTNTEAFF. CDR3 nucleotide sequence: TGTGCCAGCAGTGACACGAACACTGAAGCTTTCTTT.

The chain recombines TRBV18 with TRBJ1-5; tentatively, D is TRBD1 (6 bases). The CDR3 is 13 residues long. Germline CDR1 is KGHSH and CDR2 is LQKENI. Trimming stripped 8 bases from V and 1 base from J, with 9 bases between. The CDR3 is CASEGGSNQPQHF. In DNA, the CDR3 is TGTGCCAGCGAGGGGGGAAGCAATCAGCCCCAGCATTTT.

J is TRBJ1-5 and V is TRBV5-5; D is perhaps TRBD1 (5 bases). Trimming removed 1 base at V and 4 bases at J, with 12 bases between. Germline V lookup: CDR1 SGHKS, CDR2 YYEKEE (reference sequence). This CDR3 is 15 amino acids long. The CDR3 is CASSLLPRENQPQHF. In nucleotides, the CDR3 is TGTGCCAGCAGCTTGCTCCCCAGGGAAAATCAGCCCCAGCATTTT. The full variable domain, rest sourced from reference TRBV5-5 and TRBJ1-5, is DAGVTQSPTHLIKTRGQQVTLRCSPISGHKSVSWYQQVLGQGPQFIFQYYEKEERGRGNFPDRFSARQFPNYSSELNVNALLLGDSALYLCASSLLPRENQPQHFGDGTRLSIL.

This sequence joins TRBV12-3 or TRBV12-4 and TRBJ1-2; D not certain. The CDR3 contains 10 residues. V lost 6 bases to trimming and J lost 5 bases, with 4 bases between them. The CDR3 sequence: CASRGYGYTF. The DNA for the CDR3 is TGTGCCAGCAGAGGGTATGGCTACACCTTC.

This clone was found once. V and J are TRBV18 and TRBJ1-2; possibly TRBD1 for D (5 bases). The length of the CDR3 is 17 residues. The V end was cut by 2 bases, the J end by 5 bases, with 21 bases between. CDR1 KGHSH and CDR2 LQKENI come from the germline V gene. This chain's CDR3 is CASSPGQRQFPPYGYTF. The CDR3 nucleotides read TGTGCCAGCTCACCAGGGCAGCGACAGTTTCCGCCTTATGGCTACACCTTC. Filled out from reference TRBV18 and TRBJ1-2, the complete variable domain reads NAGVMQNPRHLVRRRGQEARLRCSPMKGHSHVYWYRQLPEEGLKFMVYLQKENIIDESGMPKERFSAEFPKEGPSILRIQQVVRGDSAAYFCASSPGQRQFPPYGYTFGSGTRLTVV.

The chain employs TRBV6-5 and TRBJ1-1; D remains ambiguous. Germline V gene data show CDR1 as MNHEY and CDR2 as SVGAGI. The CDR3 contains 13 residues. Trimming pared 7 bases from V and 1 base from J, leaving 10 bases between. The CDR3 DNA reads TGTGCCAGCATACTGGAGGGGAACACTGAAGCTTTCTTT. Residues: CASILEGNTEAFF.

The count of this clone is one. Here the CDR3 DNA reads TGCAGCGTTTCCCGGGGCTCGCAAGAGACCCAGTACTTC. Protein sequence: CSVSRGSQETQYF. This sequence joins TRBV29-1 and TRBJ2-5; D is possibly TRBD1 or TRBD2 (5 bases each). The CDR3 covers 13 residues. CDR1 and CDR2 (germline): SQVTM, ANQGSEA. The ends were cut back, 5 bases at V and 2 bases at J, with 12 bases in the middle.

The V and J genes are TRBV5-1 and TRBJ2-5; no firm D call. The germline V and J ends were trimmed by 5 bases and 4 bases, with 15 bases remaining between them. CDR1 and CDR2 (germline): SGHRS, YFSETQ. This CDR3 is 14 amino acids long. CDR3 region: CASRFRHGRETQYF. The CDR3 nucleotides are TGCGCCAGCAGGTTTCGCCACGGGCGAGAGACCCAGTACTTC.

The CDR3 here is CASSLVPENTEAFF. CDR3 DNA sequence: TGCGCCAGCAGCTTGGTTCCGGAGAACACTGAAGCTTTCTTT. This chain links TRBV5-1 with TRBJ1-1; D is ambiguous. Germline CDR1 is SGHRS and CDR2 is YFSETQ. V was cut by 0 bases and J by 1 base, with 7 bases left in between. The CDR3 extends over 14 amino acids.

This clone was found a few times. This chain uses TRBV30 with TRBJ1-5; 9 positions agree with TRBD1. The CDR3 runs to 15 residues. Germline V CDR1 and CDR2: GTSNPN, SVGIG (reference sequence). The junction had 10 bases not matched to a gene; V was cut back by 4 bases and J by 6 bases. In nucleotides, the CDR3 is TGTGCCTGGACCCCCGCAGGACAGGGGTCTCAGCCCCAGCATTTT. Its protein is CAWTPAGQGSQPQHF.

The chain uses TRBV3-1 (or the pseudogene TRBV3-2) and TRBJ1-2, with 7 bases lining up with TRBD1. Germline loops: CDR1 LGHDT, CDR2 YNNKEL (reference sequence). CDR3 length: 14 amino acids. V dropped 4 bases and J dropped 8; count of bases not matched to a gene: 10. The chain's CDR3 is CASSPSEGAWGYTF. The CDR3 region has the DNA TGTGCCAGCAGCCCGTCCGAGGGGGCCTGGGGCTACACCTTC.

The chain has TRBV5-1 and TRBJ1-5; D is uncertain. The CDR3 spans 16 residues. Trimming cost V 2 bases and J 4 bases, with 16 bases left between them. The germline CDR1 and CDR2 sequences are SGHRS and YFSETQ. CDR3 sequence (DNA): TGCGCCAGCAGCTTAACCCCTAGCGATGGGAATCAGCCCCAGCATTTT. Translated: CASSLTPSDGNQPQHF. Drawing the rest from reference TRBV5-1 and TRBJ1-5, the complete variable domain is KAGVTQTPRYLIKTRGQQVTLSCSPISGHRSVSWYQQTPGQGLQFLFEYFSETQRNKGNFPGRFSGRQFSNSRSEMNVSTLELGDSALYLCASSLTPSDGNQPQHFGDGTRLSIL.

V usage is TRBV9 and J usage is TRBJ1-6; TRBD1 aligns across 10 bases. The junction had 4 bases not matched to a gene; V was cut back by 4 bases and J by 12 bases. CDR1 and CDR2 from the germline V gene are SGDLS and YYNGEE. This CDR3 region has 13 residues. In nucleotides, the CDR3 is TGTGCCAGCAGCCCAGGGACAGGGGAACCCCTCCACTTT. Protein product: CASSPGTGEPLHF.

For this clone: This sample also contains other DNA sequences that code for the same CDR3. This chain connects TRBV19 to TRBJ1-2; D uncertain. Trimming cost V 1 base and J 0 bases, with 6 bases left between them. Germline lookup yields CDR1 LNHDA and CDR2 SQIVND (reference sequence). The CDR3 contains 14 residues. The CDR3 region is CASSIVGTNYGYTF. In DNA, the CDR3 is TGTGCCAGTAGTATAGTGGGGACTAACTATGGCTACACCTTC.

This chain uses TRBV3-1 (or the pseudogene TRBV3-2) with TRBJ2-5; possible D gene TRBD1, 5 bases. Trimming removed 0 bases from V and 2 bases from J, with 10 bases in between. The CDR3 spans 15 residues. From germline, CDR1 is LGHDT and CDR2 YNNKEL (reference sequence). The CDR3 loop is CASSQEPRDQETQYF. CDR3 nucleotides: TGTGCCAGCAGCCAAGAACCCAGGGATCAAGAGACCCAGTACTTC.

This clone occurred a few times. The rearrangement joins TRBV30 to TRBJ1-5; 7 nucleotides align to TRBD1. The CDR3 length is 16 residues. V was clipped by 0 bases and J by 4 bases; unmatched bases: 9. Germline V gene data show CDR1 as GTSNPN and CDR2 as SVGIG (reference sequence). The CDR3 DNA sequence: TGTGCCTGGAGTGTACTAACGGTCAGGGGGAATCAGCCCCAGCATTTT. This gives the protein CAWSVLTVRGNQPQHF.

This clone occurred once. The chain uses TRBV19 and TRBJ2-2, with TRBD1 matching 7 bases. The V gene end was trimmed by 5 bases and the J gene end by 5 bases; junction bases not matched to a gene: 11. The CDR3 contains 16 residues. The germline gives CDR1 LNHDA, CDR2 SQIVND (reference sequence). This chain's CDR3 is CASSSHRGSPTGELFF. CDR3 nucleotides: TGTGCCAGTAGTTCTCACAGGGGTTCGCCGACCGGGGAGCTGTTTTTT.